Listed below are T cell receptor beta chains from one sample, sequenced in a study of T-cell memory formation after mild COVID-19. Via MiXCR, TCRdb re-called the 5' RACE reads, giving one row per CDR3 protein. The sample contains approximately 290,000 distinct CDR3 sequences, around 15% of which appear only once. Sequences were obtained from PBMCs or a T cell subset sorted from them (not recorded which). All receptors derive from a man younger than 35 who had mild COVID-19 (a few samples of this study predate the infection). Cell type and time point are not known. Each CDR3 is given with its conserved first and last residue. Fields, in order: clone size, V gene, D gene, J gene, CDR3 protein, CDR3 DNA. The D gene is left open where the match is weak. A clone size is listed for some rows: how often the clone was seen (once, few, many), or a class if it is expanded.

NA	TRBV5-5	NA	TRBJ2-5	CASMQGLEETQYF	TGTGCCAGCATGCAGGGGCTAGAAGAGACCCAGTACTTC
few	TRBV4-1	NA	TRBJ2-5	CASSLTVKQETQYF	TGCGCCAGCAGCCTGACGGTGAAGCAAGAGACCCAGTACTTC
once	TRBV7-2	TRBD2	TRBJ2-3	CASSFTSGRFTDTQYF	TGTGCCAGCAGCTTTACTAGCGGGAGATTCACAGATACGCAGTATTTT
NA	TRBV11-1	NA	TRBJ2-1	CASGPVNEQFF	TGTGCCAGCGGTCCTGTGAATGAGCAGTTCTTC
NA	TRBV12-3/TRBV12-4	NA	TRBJ2-4	CASSPSAKNIQYF	TGTGCCAGCAGCCCATCAGCCAAAAACATTCAGTACTTC
NA	TRBV5-6	TRBD1	TRBJ1-1	CASSLEVGGGWNTEAFF	TGTGCCAGCAGCTTGGAGGTAGGGGGCGGATGGAACACTGAAGCTTTCTTT
NA	TRBV24-1	TRBD1	TRBJ2-1	CATWGTTGGSYNEQFF	TGTGCCACCTGGGGGACGACAGGGGGTTCCTACAATGAGCAGTTCTTC
few	TRBV24-1	NA	TRBJ2-3	CATSDLSTDTQYF	TGTGCCACCAGTGATTTATCCACAGATACGCAGTATTTT
NA	TRBV20-1	TRBD1	TRBJ1-2	CSAPGTANYGYTF	TGCAGTGCACCCGGGACAGCTAACTATGGCTACACCTTC
few	TRBV2	NA	TRBJ1-1	CASSVGVLRNEAFF	TGTGCCAGCAGTGTCGGGGTGTTGCGGAATGAAGCTTTCTTT
NA	TRBV4-1	TRBD2	TRBJ2-4	CASSQALAGGRLAKNIQYF	TGCGCCAGCAGCCAAGCCCTAGCGGGGGGCCGATTAGCCAAAAACATTCAGTACTTC
few	TRBV25-1	NA	TRBJ2-7	CASSEWYEQYF	TGTGCCAGCAGTGAATGGTACGAGCAGTACTTC
few	TRBV7-2	NA	TRBJ2-5	CASSQGDRETQYF	TGTGCCAGCAGCCAGGGAGATCGGGAGACCCAGTACTTC
few	TRBV7-9	NA	TRBJ2-2	CASSLSPRVLGGELFF	TGTGCCAGCAGCTTATCCCCACGGGTGCTCGGGGGGGAGCTGTTTTTT
few	TRBV11-2	TRBD1	TRBJ2-7	CASTPGGTGGYEQYF	TGTGCCAGCACCCCGGGCGGGACAGGGGGCTACGAGCAGTACTTC
NA	TRBV6-5	TRBD2	TRBJ2-2	CASIPLAGRGTGELFF	TGTGCCAGCATTCCTCTAGCGGGGCGAGGGACCGGGGAGCTGTTTTTT
many	TRBV7-2	TRBD1	TRBJ2-2	CASRPQGAVDTGELFF	TGTGCCAGCAGACCACAGGGGGCAGTGGACACCGGGGAGCTGTTTTTT
NA	TRBV28	NA	TRBJ1-2	CASSIQRNYGYTF	TGTGCCAGCAGTATTCAACGGAACTATGGCTACACCTTC
NA	TRBV10-3	TRBD1	TRBJ2-3	CAISSGGAADTQYF	TGTGCCATCAGTTCAGGGGGCGCGGCAGATACGCAGTATTTT
NA	TRBV4-1	NA	TRBJ1-5	CASSQDGLSNQPQHF	TGCGCCAGCAGCCAAGATGGTTTGAGCAATCAGCCCCAGCATTTT
few	TRBV9	NA	TRBJ2-2	CASSVGAGYTGELFF	TGTGCCAGCAGCGTAGGGGCAGGGTACACCGGGGAGCTGTTTTTT
NA	TRBV7-2	NA	TRBJ2-5	CASSFQGQETQYF	TGTGCCAGCAGCTTCCAGGGGCAAGAGACCCAGTACTTC
NA	TRBV7-9	NA	TRBJ1-3	CASSLMGDSGNTIYF	TGTGCCAGCAGCTTAATGGGAGACTCTGGAAACACCATATATTTT
NA	TRBV10-3	NA	TRBJ2-5	CAISDLETQYF	TGTGCCATCAGTGATTTGGAGACCCAGTACTTC
once	TRBV27	NA	TRBJ2-6	CASSLYGDGANVLTF	TGTGCCAGCAGTTTATACGGAGATGGGGCCAACGTCCTGACTTTC
NA	TRBV11-2	TRBD1	TRBJ2-1	CASTTGGSSYNEQFF	TGTGCCAGCACTACAGGGGGCTCCTCATACAATGAGCAGTTCTTC
NA	TRBV9	NA	TRBJ1-2	CASSVMTGYGYTF	TGTGCCAGCAGCGTAATGACAGGCTATGGCTACACCTTC
NA	TRBV4-1	NA	TRBJ1-2	CASSQGAVYGYTF	TGCGCCAGCAGCCAAGGGGCAGTATATGGCTACACCTTC
NA	TRBV29-1	NA	TRBJ2-5	CSAPGPLEETQYF	TGCAGCGCGCCGGGCCCCCTAGAAGAGACCCAGTACTTC
NA	TRBV7-9	NA	TRBJ1-2	CASSSPPGDGYTF	TGTGCCAGCAGCTCACCTCCGGGGGATGGCTACACCTTC
NA	TRBV2	TRBD2	TRBJ2-1	CGVGREGFLEQFF	TGTGGCGTCGGAAGGGAGGGTTTCCTTGAGCAGTTCTTC
few	TRBV28	TRBD1	TRBJ1-1	CASSPLLRGLTEAFF	TGTGCCAGCAGTCCATTGCTCAGGGGGCTCACTGAAGCTTTCTTT
few	TRBV7-9	TRBD1	TRBJ1-1	CASSRRQGVLNTEAFF	TGTGCCAGCAGCAGGCGACAGGGGGTTTTGAACACTGAAGCTTTCTTT
few	TRBV23-1	NA	TRBJ2-1	CASSQLQESSYNEQFF	TGCGCCAGCAGTCAATTACAGGAAAGCTCCTACAATGAGCAGTTCTTC
NA	TRBV12-3/TRBV12-4	TRBD1	TRBJ1-2	CASSPLGQGQGYTF	TGTGCCAGCAGCCCCCTCGGACAGGGGCAGGGCTACACCTTC
few	TRBV20-1	TRBD1	TRBJ1-2	CSARDRRGLNYGYTF	TGCAGTGCTAGGGACAGGAGAGGGCTTAACTATGGCTACACCTTC
NA	TRBV5-4	NA	TRBJ1-4	CASSLRADANEKLFF	TGTGCCAGCAGCTTGAGGGCCGACGCCAATGAAAAACTGTTTTTT
few	TRBV11-2	NA	TRBJ1-1	CASTLRGGYEAFF	TGTGCCAGCACCTTAAGGGGAGGATATGAAGCTTTCTTT
NA	TRBV5-6	TRBD1	TRBJ2-7	CASTMDSRTGQHPSYEQYF	TGTGCCAGCACAATGGATTCTAGGACAGGGCAGCATCCATCCTACGAGCAGTACTTC